This T cell receptor (beta chain) was found in a study of technical replicates of blood from several donors. Data came from immunoSEQ multiplex PCR; TCRdb stores just in-frame clones and leaves some out. The sample has about 50,000 clones, about 96% seen once. Trimming pared 1 base from V and 7 bases from J, leaving 13 bases between. This CDR3 is 14 amino acids long. The V gene's germline CDR1 is SGHTA and CDR2 FQGTGA. Material: PBMCs. The clonotype originates from a human donor in good health. Some clones in this sample may be carry-over from other donors' samples. The chain carries TRBV7-3 and TRBJ2-5; D gene ambiguous. For the CDR3, the DNA is TGTGCCAGCAGCTTAAACGCAGGTCTTGGGACCCAGTACTTC. Translated, it gives CASSLNAGLGTQYF.